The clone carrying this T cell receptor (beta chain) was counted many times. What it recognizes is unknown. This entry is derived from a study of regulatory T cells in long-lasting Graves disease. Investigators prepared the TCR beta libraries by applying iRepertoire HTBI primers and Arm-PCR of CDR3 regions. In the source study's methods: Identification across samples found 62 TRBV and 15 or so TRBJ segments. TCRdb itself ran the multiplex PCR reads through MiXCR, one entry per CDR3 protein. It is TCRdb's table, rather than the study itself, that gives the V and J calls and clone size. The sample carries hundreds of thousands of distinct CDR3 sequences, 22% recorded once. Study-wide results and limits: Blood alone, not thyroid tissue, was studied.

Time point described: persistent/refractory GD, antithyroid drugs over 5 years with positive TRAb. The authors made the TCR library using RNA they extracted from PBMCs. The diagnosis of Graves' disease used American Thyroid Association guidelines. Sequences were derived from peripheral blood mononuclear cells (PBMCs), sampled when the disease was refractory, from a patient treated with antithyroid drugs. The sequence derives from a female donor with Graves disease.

CDR3 amino acids: CASSSQPGPANYGYTF. The CDR3 DNA reads as TGTGCCAGCAGTTCGCAGCCGGGCCCAGCTAACTATGGCTACACCTTC. This chain connects TRBV12-3 or TRBV12-4 to TRBJ1-2; D call uncertain. Trimming shortened V by 4 bases and J by 0 bases, and 15 bases separated the two germline ends. The CDR3 runs to 16 residues.